Below, 32 T cell receptor beta chains from the same sample are listed, as sequenced in a study of monozygotic twins with inflammatory bowel disease. TCRdb reanalyzed the 5' RACE reads and collapses them to one entry per CDR3 protein, without DNA. Its clone listing holds just over 300,000 distinct CDR3 sequences. The sequenced material came from blood. The receptors shown here come from a human donor with ulcerative colitis or Crohn's disease, or a healthy co-twin of an affected twin (not recorded which).

The CDR3 region is CASSRTPGGGEKLFF. The rearrangement joins TRBV9 to TRBJ1-4; TCRdb proposes TRBD1, but this gene call is untestable without DNA. Germline assignment: CDR1 SGDLS and CDR2 YYNGEE. The CDR3 has 15 residues.

V gene TRBV6-1 combines with J gene TRBJ2-1; TCRdb's assignment of TRBD1 cannot be checked, as there is no DNA. The CDR3 extends over 14 amino acids. Germline-derived CDR1 and CDR2 are MNHNS and SASEGT. The CDR3 region is CASSLQVGINEQFF.

The CDR3: CSVKFSGRLFEQYF. V is TRBV20-1 and J is TRBJ2-7; TCRdb returns TRBD2, unconfirmable since there is no DNA. Looked up from germline, CDR1 is DFQATT and CDR2 is SNEGSKA (reference sequence). The CDR3 has 14 residues.

This sequence joins TRBV5-1 and TRBJ2-5; TCRdb calls TRBD2, which cannot be checked without DNA. Germline V lookup: CDR1 SGHRS, CDR2 YFSETQ. The CDR3 loop spans 14 amino acids. The CDR3 here is CASSSGLAQETQYF.

The V gene is TRBV5-5, the J gene TRBJ1-3. CDR1 SGHKS and CDR2 YYEKEE come from the germline V gene (reference sequence). The CDR3 totals 16 residues. CDR3 amino acids: CASSDTVLLSGNTIYF.

V is TRBV28 and J is TRBJ2-2; there is no DNA to check the TCRdb D call of TRBD1. Germline-derived CDR1 and CDR2 are MDHEN and SYDVKM. CDR3 length equals 13 residues. CDR3 sequence reads: CASSSQGIGELFF.

The rearrangement uses TRBV20-1 and TRBJ2-7; TCRdb lists TRBD2, though no DNA is available to test this call. CDR1 is DFQATT, CDR2 SNEGSKA, per germline (reference sequence). This CDR3 has 15 amino acids. The CDR3 is CSARPGTSGGYEQYF.

This chain uses TRBV6-2 or TRBV6-3 with TRBJ1-1; absent DNA, TCRdb's TRBD1 call cannot be checked. This CDR3 spans 14 amino acids. Germline V gene data show CDR1 as MNHEY and CDR2 as SVGEGT. The CDR3 sequence: CASSSKLRGVEAFF.

The chain has TRBV4-3 and TRBJ2-1; TCRdb reports TRBD1, a call that lacks DNA to check it against. The CDR3 has 16 residues. Germline assignment: CDR1 LGHNA and CDR2 YSLEER. The CDR3 loop is CASSLEGQAANNEQFF.

V gene TRBV24-1 combines with J gene TRBJ2-7. In germline, CDR1 is KGHDR, CDR2 SFDVKD. CDR3 size: 14 residues. The CDR3 is CATSDRRTRYEQYF.

The chain recombines TRBV5-4 with TRBJ2-5; TCRdb reports TRBD2, a call that lacks DNA to check it against. Germline CDR1 is SGHNT and CDR2 is YYREEE (reference sequence). This CDR3 is built from 16 residues. CDR3: CASSLGLAVAQETQYF.

V and J are TRBV20-1 and TRBJ1-1; TCRdb's D call, TRBD1, is unchecked because there is no DNA. The CDR3 length is 13 residues. Looked up from germline, CDR1 is DFQATT and CDR2 is SNEGSKA (reference sequence). CDR3 sequence reads: CSADETGEPEAFF.

This chain links TRBV12-3 or TRBV12-4 with TRBJ2-7; TCRdb designates TRBD1, a call that cannot be tested without DNA. The CDR3 is 16 amino acids. The CDR3 region is CASGRLGGAGDYEQYF.

The chain combines TRBV7-9 with TRBJ2-2. CDR1 and CDR2 (germline): SEHNR, FQNEAQ (reference sequence). The CDR3 loop spans 12 amino acids. CDR3 in amino acids: CASRTLTGELFF.

This chain uses TRBV14 with TRBJ2-3; the TRBD1 assignment by TCRdb is unverifiable without DNA. The CDR3 is 17 residues long. Germline CDR1 is SGHDN and CDR2 is FVKESK. The CDR3: CASSRTATGISRDTQYF.

V usage is TRBV7-9 and J usage is TRBJ2-1. CDR3 length equals 13 residues. Per the germline V gene, CDR1 is SEHNR and CDR2 is FQNEAQ (reference sequence). The CDR3 spells CASSLVAEPKQFF.

The chain recombines TRBV28 with TRBJ2-3; without DNA, the TCRdb call of TRBD1 cannot be checked. There are 20 residues in the CDR3. Germline V gene data show CDR1 as MDHEN and CDR2 as SYDVKM. The CDR3 protein is CASSLYSLLTGEGVADTQYF.

This chain's CDR3 is CASSPIGADTQYF. The gene calls are TRBV12-3 or TRBV12-4 and TRBJ2-3. This CDR3 region has 13 residues.

J is TRBJ2-7 and V is TRBV7-2. The CDR3 contains 15 residues. Per the germline V gene, CDR1 is SGHTA and CDR2 is FQGNSA. This chain's CDR3 is CASSPKGGVTYEQYF.

The chain combines TRBV5-6 with TRBJ1-5. Per the germline V gene, CDR1 is SGHDT and CDR2 is YYEEEE. The CDR3 has 15 amino acids. The CDR3: CASSKGRDWNQPQHF.

The chain couples TRBV12-3 or TRBV12-4 to TRBJ2-1; the D call from TCRdb, TRBD2, cannot be confirmed without DNA. This CDR3 comprises 14 residues. CDR3 in amino acids: CASRMTSGLGEQFF.

The CDR3 sequence: CASRPALGTGSRTEAFF. This chain joins TRBV7-2 and TRBJ1-1. CDR1 is SGHTA, CDR2 FQGNSA, per germline. CDR3 length equals 17 residues.

The chain couples TRBV24-1 to TRBJ2-7; TCRdb picks TRBD1, but there is no DNA to check that call. The CDR3 consists of 17 residues. CDR1 and CDR2 from the germline V gene are KGHDR and SFDVKD. The CDR3: CATSDPLDSTGGYEQYF.

The chain combines TRBV6-2 or TRBV6-3 with TRBJ1-1; TCRdb's D call of TRBD1 is untestable without DNA. The CDR3 has 11 amino acids. Germline loops: CDR1 MNHEY, CDR2 SVGEGT. The CDR3 spells CASSYGHLAFF.

The J gene is TRBJ2-1, the V gene TRBV5-1; without DNA, the TCRdb call of TRBD1 cannot be checked. Germline lookup yields CDR1 SGHRS and CDR2 YFSETQ. The CDR3 totals 16 residues. The CDR3 is CASSWNLGPPPNEQFF.

The chain has TRBV12-3 or TRBV12-4 and TRBJ2-1. The CDR3 consists of 14 residues. CDR3 residues: CASSSSQVRNEQFF.

The CDR3 spells CATRRGRGTPSYNEQFF. This sequence joins TRBV15 and TRBJ2-1; TCRdb returns TRBD1, unconfirmable since there is no DNA. The CDR3 loop spans 17 amino acids. Germline CDR1 is LNHNV and CDR2 is YYDKDF (reference sequence).

The chain has TRBV6-4 and TRBJ2-6; TCRdb gives TRBD1 as the D gene, but with no DNA this cannot be confirmed. The CDR3 runs to 16 residues. Germline assignment: CDR1 MRHNA and CDR2 SNTAGT. The CDR3 loop reads CASSESQGAGANVLTF.

This chain links TRBV11-2 with TRBJ2-1; there is no DNA to check the TCRdb D call of TRBD1. Germline loops: CDR1 SGHAT, CDR2 FQNNGV. CDR3 length equals 17 residues. CDR3 sequence reads: CASSLDLGTGPYNEQFF.

The chain joins TRBV7-6 to TRBJ2-5; TCRdb's assignment of TRBD2 cannot be checked, as there is no DNA. Germline V gene data show CDR1 as SGHVS and CDR2 as FNYEAQ. The CDR3 has 16 residues. The chain's CDR3 is CASSRLAGGLQETQYF. Using reference TRBV7-6 and TRBJ2-5 for the parts outside the CDR3, the full variable domain is GAGVSQSPRYKVTKRGQDVALRCDPISGHVSLYWYRQALGQGPEFLTYFNYEAQQDKSGLPNDRFSAERPEGSISTLTIQRTEQRDSAMYRCASSRLAGGLQETQYFGPGTRLLVL.

The chain links TRBV7-2 to TRBJ2-5. The CDR3 is made up of 14 amino acids. Germline V lookup: CDR1 SGHTA, CDR2 FQGNSA. The CDR3 reads CASSLGGSLQTQYF.

The V call is TRBV7-3, the J call TRBJ2-3; the TCRdb call, TRBD2, lacks DNA for checking. Germline assignment: CDR1 SGHTA and CDR2 FQGTGA. The CDR3 runs 17 residues. CDR3 sequence reads: CASSLWVKRGATDTQYF.